One and the same sample provided the 21 T cell receptor beta chains below, sequenced in a study of shared clonotypes between healthy human individuals. CD8 cells classed as naive were CD45RO-negative and positively selected for CCR7, excluding terminally differentiated effector memory CD45RA+ cells. Assay used: immunoSEQ multiplex PCR; TCRdb lists only in-frame clones, some missing. The profile shows millions of clones, approximately 95% of them singletons. The material sequenced was naive CD8+ T cells sorted from blood. Receptors originate from a man younger than 30 in good health.

As regards this clone: This CDR3 is also generated by other DNA sequences in the sample. CDR3 nucleotide sequence: TGTGCCAGCAGCTTAGCGGGGGGAGAGACCCAGTACTTC. Protein: CASSLAGGETQYF. The chain couples TRBV11-2 to TRBJ2-5, with 7 positions matching TRBD2. V was pared by 1 base and J by 4 bases, with 0 bases of the junction left unmatched. Germline loops: CDR1 SGHAT, CDR2 FQNNGV. This CDR3 contains 13 residues.

The chain employs TRBV7-3 and TRBJ2-3, with D uncertain. The germline gives CDR1 SGHTA, CDR2 FQGTGA. The length of the CDR3 is 16 residues. Trimming cost V 6 bases and J 0 bases, with 16 bases left between them. In DNA, the CDR3 is TGTGCCAGCAGTCTCTATGCGGTTTCTAGCACAGATACGCAGTATTTT. Amino acids: CASSLYAVSSTDTQYF.

The chain links TRBV7-9 to TRBJ2-1, with a possible D match to TRBD2 (7 bases). The CDR3 runs 13 residues. The germline V and J ends were trimmed by 6 bases and 3 bases, with 9 bases remaining between them. Germline V gene lookup returns CDR1 SEHNR and CDR2 FQNEAQ (reference sequence). The CDR3 reads CASRGGVYNEQFF. In DNA form, the CDR3 reads TGTGCCAGCAGAGGGGGGGTCTACAATGAGCAGTTCTTC.

Concerning this clone itself: The identical CDR3 is also encoded by other nucleotide sequences in the sample. V usage is TRBV4-1 and J usage is TRBJ2-2; D is perhaps TRBD1 (6 bases). Germline CDR1 and CDR2: MGHRA and YSYEKL. CDR3 size: 14 residues. With 3 bases removed from V and 1 base from J, the gap between germline ends came to 6 bases. In DNA, the CDR3 is TGCGCCAGCAGCCAGGGACAGAACACCGGGGAGCTGTTTTTT. Amino acid sequence: CASSQGQNTGELFF.

Points on this clone: Distinct nucleotide sequences in the sample also encode this CDR3. The chain links TRBV19 to TRBJ2-3, with no clear D. CDR1 and CDR2 from the germline V gene are LNHDA and SQIVND (reference sequence). The CDR3 extends over 13 amino acids. Between the trimmed V and J ends, which lost 0 bases and 3 bases, there was a span of 4 bases. The CDR3, as DNA: TGTGCCAGTAGTATAGATCTGACAGATACGCAGTATTTT. Amino acid sequence: CASSIDLTDTQYF. Based on the CDR3 plus reference TRBV19 and TRBJ2-3, the full variable domain is DGGITQSPKYLFRKEGQNVTLSCEQNLNHDAMYWYRQDPGQGLRLIYYSQIVNDFQKGDIAEGYSVSREKKESFPLTVTSAQKNPTAFYLCASSIDLTDTQYFGPGTRLTVL.

This chain links TRBV19 with TRBJ2-1, with D tentatively TRBD1 (6 bases). V was cut by 0 bases and J by 8 bases, with 8 bases left in between. Germline V lookup: CDR1 LNHDA, CDR2 SQIVND (reference sequence). The CDR3 is 13 amino acids. The CDR3 bases are TGTGCCAGTAGTATAGACAGGGGAGATGAGCAGTTCTTC. This gives the protein CASSIDRGDEQFF. Based on the CDR3 plus reference TRBV19 and TRBJ2-1, the full variable domain is DGGITQSPKYLFRKEGQNVTLSCEQNLNHDAMYWYRQDPGQGLRLIYYSQIVNDFQKGDIAEGYSVSREKKESFPLTVTSAQKNPTAFYLCASSIDRGDEQFFGPGTRLTVL.

The chain combines TRBV14 with TRBJ2-1; 9 bases are shared with TRBD1. The CDR3 extends over 16 amino acids. Losses at the gene ends were 4 bases for V and 5 bases for J; bases not matched to a gene: 9. Germline CDR1 reads SGHDN; CDR2 reads FVKESK. Written as DNA, the CDR3 is TGTGCCAGCAGCCCTCCTACAGGGGGCCGTAACAATGAGCAGTTCTTC. Its protein product is CASSPPTGGRNNEQFF.

CDR3 sequence (DNA): TGCAGCGTTGGATCGGCCCCATCCTACGAGCAGTACTTC. It is translated as CSVGSAPSYEQYF. The rearrangement joins TRBV29-1 to TRBJ2-7; D is unresolved. The germline V gene has CDR1 SQVTM and CDR2 ANQGSEA. With 4 bases removed from V and 1 base from J, the gap between germline ends came to 11 bases. The CDR3 loop spans 13 amino acids.

This rearrangement joins TRBV13 to TRBJ2-1, with D possibly matching TRBD2 (5 bases). Germline CDR1 is PRHDT and CDR2 is FYEKMQ (reference sequence). CDR3 length: 12 amino acids. V gave up 5 bases and J gave up 8 bases, with 10 bases separating them. The CDR3 is CASSPFGDEQFF. DNA of the CDR3: TGTGCCAGCAGCCCCTTCGGGGATGAGCAGTTCTTC. The entire variable domain, with the rest obtained from reference TRBV13 and TRBJ2-1, is as follows: AAGVIQSPRHLIKEKRETATLKCYPIPRHDTVYWYQQGPGQDPQFLISFYEKMQSDKGSIPDRFSAQQFSDYHSELNMSSLELGDSALYFCASSPFGDEQFFGPGTRLTVL.

This sequence joins TRBV21-1 and TRBJ1-1. TRBV21-1 is designated a pseudogene. The CDR3 has 16 residues. The DNA for the CDR3 is TGTGCCAGCAGCGGGCGCCGGAGGAGGATGAACACTGAAGCTTTCTTT. Its translation: CASSGRRRRMNTEAFF.

The DNA of the CDR3 is TGTGCCAGCAGTTTGCTGGACTCTTTGGCCTACGAGCAGTACTTC. Its protein is CASSLLDSLAYEQYF. This chain joins TRBV28 and TRBJ2-7, with D perhaps matching TRBD2 (5 bases). This CDR3 is 15 amino acids long. Trimming shortened V by 3 bases and J by 2 bases, and 14 bases separated the two germline ends. Germline lookup yields CDR1 MDHEN and CDR2 SYDVKM. Full variable domain (remainder filled in from reference TRBV28 and TRBJ2-7): DVKVTQSSRYLVKRTGEKVFLECVQDMDHENMFWYRQDPGLGLRLIYFSYDVKMKEKGDIPEGYSVSREKKERFSLILESASTNQTSMYLCASSLLDSLAYEQYFGPGTRLTVT.

This clone was seen only a few times. V gene TRBV5-1 combines with J gene TRBJ1-3; no clear D. Between the trimmed V and J ends, which lost 3 bases and 4 bases, there was a span of 11 bases. Germline loops: CDR1 SGHRS, CDR2 YFSETQ. This CDR3 is built from 14 residues. The CDR3 DNA follows: TGCGCCAGCAGCTCGGGTGGCAGCGGAAACACCATATATTTT. It specifies CASSSGGSGNTIYF.

About this clone: The same CDR3 arises from other DNA sequences in this sample as well. The V and J genes are TRBV13 and TRBJ1-4; perhaps TRBD1 as D (5 bases). Germline-derived CDR1 and CDR2 are PRHDT and FYEKMQ (reference sequence). The CDR3 sequence is 13 residues long. The V end lost 4 bases, the J end lost 6 bases, and 9 bases lay between the germline ends. The CDR3 spells CASSSGTDEKLFF. Here the CDR3 DNA reads TGTGCCAGCAGCTCCGGGACTGATGAAAAACTGTTTTTT.

The J gene is TRBJ1-2, the V gene TRBV5-4, with D possibly TRBD1 on 6 matching bases. The germline V gene has CDR1 SGHNT and CDR2 YYREEE (reference sequence). The CDR3 is 16 amino acids. V lost 0 bases, J lost 8 bases, and 20 bases lay in between. CDR3 DNA sequence: TGTGCCAGCAGCTTGGCAGGGGACACGCCTCGCGGAGGCTACACCTTC. It specifies CASSLAGDTPRGGYTF. The whole variable domain, remainder taken from reference TRBV5-4 and TRBJ1-2, is ETGVTQSPTHLIKTRGQQVTLRCSSQSGHNTVSWYQQALGQGPQFIFQYYREEENGRGNFPPRFSGLQFPNYSSELNVNALELDDSALYLCASSLAGDTPRGGYTFGSGTRLTVV.

V and J are TRBV2 and TRBJ1-5; the D gene is possibly TRBD1 (5 bases). CDR3 length: 12 amino acids. The V end was cut by 4 bases, the J end by 9 bases, with 10 bases between. The germline V gene encodes CDR1 SNHLY and CDR2 FYNNEI. This CDR3 is CASSGGVLPQHF. Here the CDR3 DNA reads TGTGCCAGCAGTGGGGGGGTCCTGCCCCAGCATTTT.

This clone was picked up one time. The chain joins TRBV6-1 to TRBJ2-5, with no clear D. V lost 2 bases, J lost 5 bases, and 12 bases lay in between. The CDR3 runs 14 residues. Germline assignment: CDR1 MNHNS and CDR2 SASEGT. CDR3 DNA: TGTGCCAGCAGTGAATATATGGGTGGGGAGACCCAGTACTTC. Translated: CASSEYMGGETQYF.

The J gene is TRBJ2-7, the V gene TRBV6-5; 9 bases map to TRBD1. This CDR3 comprises 14 residues. Germline V gene lookup returns CDR1 MNHEY and CDR2 SVGAGI. V lost 4 bases to trimming and J lost 6 bases; unmatched junction nucleotides: 7. The CDR3 region is CASSSTGGGGEQYF. CDR3 bases: TGTGCCAGCAGTTCAACAGGGGGCGGCGGCGAGCAGTACTTC.

This chain uses TRBV5-1 with TRBJ2-3, with TRBD1 matching over 7 bases. Germline loops: CDR1 SGHRS, CDR2 YFSETQ. The V segment lost 4 bases and the J segment 2 bases; nucleotides outside the gene matches: 7. The CDR3 covers 15 residues. CDR3 residues: CASSPRDSTTDTQYF. CDR3 bases: TGCGCCAGCAGCCCGAGGGACAGTACCACAGATACGCAGTATTTT.

This clone was detected only a few times. The genes are TRBV4-1 and TRBJ1-4, with D hard to call. This CDR3 contains 13 residues. The V and J ends lost 4 bases and 0 bases respectively, with 3 bases between them. Germline assignment: CDR1 MGHRA and CDR2 YSYEKL. The CDR3 protein is CASSRPTNEKLFF. The DNA of the CDR3 is TGCGCCAGCAGCCGACCAACTAATGAAAAACTGTTTTTT.

The chain links TRBV30 to TRBJ2-5; 12 positions match TRBD1. Near its end, the DNA agrees better with TRBJ2-7, so the J call may be wrong. Germline V lookup: CDR1 GTSNPN, CDR2 SVGIG (reference sequence). The CDR3 consists of 15 residues. Here the CDR3 reads CAWSEGQGASYEQYF. The CDR3 nucleotides are TGTGCCTGGAGTGAGGGACAGGGGGCATCCTACGAGCAGTACTTC.

The V gene is TRBV5-1, the J gene TRBJ1-1, with TRBD1 as a possible D gene (5 bases). Trimming shortened V by 4 bases and J by 11 bases, and 12 bases separated the two germline ends. CDR3 size: 11 residues. CDR1 is SGHRS, CDR2 YFSETQ, per germline. CDR3 region: CASSLTDRAFF. The CDR3 region has the DNA TGCGCCAGCAGCCTGACAGATAGGGCTTTCTTT.